The 25 T cell receptor beta chains below come from one sample, sequenced in a study of blood T cells in healthy people across ages. Sample-barcoded 5' priming and a J-beta primer mix drove a second PCR of about 6 to 11 cycles. TCRdb reprocessed the 5' RACE reads via MiXCR and lists one record per CDR3 protein. Among about 1.4 million distinct CDR3 sequences, roughly 64% were seen once, and the ten largest hold over 6.5%. The material sequenced was blood. These receptors all stem from a man aged 18 to 30 in good health.

V gene TRBV12-3 or TRBV12-4 combines with J gene TRBJ2-1; possible D gene TRBD1, 6 bases. Between the trimmed V and J ends, which lost 2 bases and 4 bases, there was a span of 9 bases. This CDR3 has 14 residues. Written as DNA, the CDR3 is TGTGCCAGCAGTTTATTTGGACAGTACAATGAGCAGTTCTTC. Its protein product is CASSLFGQYNEQFF.

The gene calls are TRBV7-8 and TRBJ2-3, with 7 bases fitting TRBD2. This CDR3 is built from 15 residues. Germline lookup yields CDR1 SGHVS and CDR2 FQNEAQ. V dropped 5 bases and J dropped 1; count of bases not matched to a gene: 6. CDR3 nucleotide sequence: TGTGCCAGCAGCCGGGCTAGCGGACGCACAGATACGCAGTATTTT. Encoded protein: CASSRASGRTDTQYF. Supplemented by reference TRBV7-8 and TRBJ2-3, the full variable domain reads GAGVSQSPRYKVAKRGQDVALRCDPISGHVSLFWYQQALGQGPEFLTYFQNEAQLDKSGLPSDRFFAERPEGSVSTLKIQRTQQEDSAVYLCASSRASGRTDTQYFGPGTRLTVL.

This clonotype occurred a few times. J is TRBJ1-1 and V is TRBV12-3 or TRBV12-4; the D gene is possibly TRBD1 (6 bases). This CDR3 has 15 amino acids. V lost 1 base, J lost 1 base, and 10 bases lay in between. The CDR3 sequence is CASSLGGGKNTEAFF. The CDR3 coding sequence is TGTGCCAGCAGTTTAGGAGGGGGAAAGAACACTGAAGCTTTCTTT.

The chain carries TRBV12-3 or TRBV12-4 and TRBJ1-2; 7 bases agree with TRBD1. The CDR3 has 13 residues. The trim removed 5 bases at V and 6 bases at J, leaving 6 bases unmatched. CDR3 sequence (DNA): TGTGCCAGCAGTGCGGGACAGATGAATGGCTACACCTTC. Residues: CASSAGQMNGYTF.

A few counts support this clonotype. The genes are TRBV7-2 and TRBJ2-1; 9 bases fit TRBD2. With V trimmed by 0 bases and J by 4 bases, 4 bases remained unmatched. Germline V gene sequence: CDR1 SGHTA, CDR2 FQGNSA. This CDR3 has 16 residues. The chain's CDR3 is CASSLAAGGPYNEQFF. CDR3 coding DNA: TGTGCCAGCAGCTTAGCGGCGGGGGGGCCTTACAATGAGCAGTTCTTC.

This clonotype was recorded a few times. Mismatch with germline at one junction end may stem from a read error. The rearrangement links TRBV6-1 to TRBJ2-4; TRBD2 agrees at 11 bases. The CDR3 contains 16 residues. Germline CDR1 and CDR2: MNHNS and SASEGT. The CDR3 spells CASYLAGGPARNIQYF. The CDR3 DNA reads as TGTGCCAGTTACCTAGCGGGGGGACCCGCCAGAAACATTCAGTACTTC.

This clonotype was recorded a few times. The V call is TRBV21-1, the J call TRBJ1-6. TRBV21-1 is a pseudogene. The CDR3 totals 14 residues. The CDR3 sequence is CASSPGPYNSPLHF. In DNA form, the CDR3 reads TGTGCCAGCAGCCCAGGGCCTTATAATTCACCCCTCCACTTT.

The rearrangement joins TRBV2 to TRBJ2-7; 7 bases fit TRBD1. Germline CDR1 reads SNHLY; CDR2 reads FYNNEI. The length of the CDR3 is 16 residues. Losses at the gene ends were 4 bases for V and 2 bases for J; bases not matched to a gene: 11. CDR3 loop: CASSGRDRVVAYEQYF. Here the CDR3 DNA reads TGTGCCAGCAGTGGCCGAGACAGGGTAGTCGCCTACGAGCAGTACTTC.

The chain links TRBV20-1 to TRBJ1-6, with D possibly TRBD1 on 5 matching bases. From germline, CDR1 is DFQATT and CDR2 SNEGSKA (reference sequence). The CDR3 extends over 17 amino acids. V dropped 0 bases and J dropped 7 bases, with 19 bases sitting between them. The CDR3 region is CSARDPRVKSMNSPLHF. Written as DNA, the CDR3 is TGCAGTGCTAGAGACCCCAGGGTGAAGTCCATGAATTCACCCCTCCACTTT.

The chain combines TRBV20-1 with TRBJ2-7; unclear D gene. The CDR3 sequence is 11 residues long. V lost 4 bases, J lost 2 bases, and 6 bases lay in between. Germline V gives CDR1 DFQATT, CDR2 SNEGSKA (reference sequence). The CDR3: CSATDAYEQYF. Here the CDR3 DNA reads TGCAGTGCTACGGACGCCTACGAGCAGTACTTC.

Concerning this clonotype: The germline gene is not matched at one end of the junction; a read error may be the cause. The chain uses TRBV6-5 and TRBJ2-6, with D perhaps TRBD1 (5 bases). The germline CDR1 and CDR2 sequences are MNHEY and SVGAGI. The length of the CDR3 is 16 residues. The chain's CDR3 is CASSHLQISGANVPTF. As DNA, the CDR3 is TGTGCCAGCAGCCATTTACAGATCTCTGGGGCCAACGTCCCGACTTTC.

This clonotype was seen more than once but under ten times. The gene calls are TRBV27 and TRBJ2-7; the D is unclear. The CDR3 sequence is 15 residues long. Germline V CDR1 and CDR2: MNHEY, SMNVEV (reference sequence). The V end was cut by 2 bases, the J end by 0 bases, with 11 bases between. DNA for the CDR3: TGTGCCAGCAGTTTAAAGGGCTTTAACTCCTACGAGCAGTACTTC. Amino acid sequence: CASSLKGFNSYEQYF.

V is TRBV27 and J is TRBJ2-1, with 10 positions matching TRBD2. The CDR3 runs to 19 residues. With V trimmed by 3 bases and J by 0 bases, 11 bases remained unmatched. Per the germline V gene, CDR1 is MNHEY and CDR2 is SMNVEV (reference sequence). The CDR3 nucleotides are TGTGCCAGCAGTTTTTGGGAGTCGTCTAGCGGGAGCTCCTACAATGAGCAGTTCTTC. This gives the protein CASSFWESSSGSSYNEQFF.

This chain links TRBV25-1 with TRBJ2-5, with D unresolved. This CDR3 has 14 residues. The V and J ends lost 4 bases and 5 bases respectively, with 14 bases between them. CDR1 is MGHDK, CDR2 SYGVNS, per germline. Here the CDR3 DNA reads TGTGCCAGCAGTGCCCCCACGGGTTGGGAGACCCAGTACTTC. Protein product: CASSAPTGWETQYF.

This clonotype was observed once. The chain combines TRBV7-2 with TRBJ1-1; the D is unclear. In germline, CDR1 is SGHTA, CDR2 FQGNSA. The CDR3 consists of 13 residues. V was pared by 5 bases and J by 3 bases, with 10 bases between. Here the CDR3 reads CASSAEKDTEAFF. DNA of the CDR3: TGTGCCAGCAGCGCAGAGAAGGACACTGAAGCTTTCTTT.

This chain joins TRBV2 and TRBJ1-5; D is possibly TRBD1 (5 bases). CDR3 length equals 16 residues. Germline CDR1 is SNHLY and CDR2 is FYNNEI. With 0 bases removed from V and 7 bases from J, the gap between germline ends came to 16 bases. CDR3: CASSEANTAGRQPQHF. CDR3 nucleotide sequence: TGTGCCAGCAGTGAAGCGAACACCGCAGGGCGGCAGCCCCAGCATTTT.

V and J are TRBV5-1 and TRBJ2-6; TRBD2 is a possible D gene (7 bases). V shed 0 bases and J shed 0 bases, with 19 bases lying between them. This CDR3 region has 20 residues. Germline assignment: CDR1 SGHRS and CDR2 YFSETQ. The CDR3 sequence: CASSLAPGRGAGSGANVLTF. The CDR3 nucleotides are TGCGCCAGCAGCTTGGCGCCGGGACGGGGGGCAGGCTCTGGGGCCAACGTCCTGACTTTC.

DNA for the CDR3: TGTGCCAGCAGCTTTTCGGGGTGGGACGAGCAGTACTTC. Protein sequence: CASSFSGWDEQYF. The chain couples TRBV7-9 to TRBJ2-7; perhaps TRBD2 as D (5 bases). This CDR3 contains 13 residues. The germline V gene has CDR1 SEHNR and CDR2 FQNEAQ (reference sequence). V was pared by 3 bases and J by 5 bases, with 11 bases between.

V gene TRBV6-5 combines with J gene TRBJ2-7, with 7 bases that match TRBD1. The germline V gene has CDR1 MNHEY and CDR2 SVGAGI. V shed 1 base and J 5 bases; nucleotides not matched to a gene: 11. The CDR3 is 16 amino acids. The CDR3 is CASSYLTGAILNEQYF. The CDR3 DNA sequence: TGTGCCAGCAGTTACTTAACAGGGGCCATCCTCAACGAGCAGTACTTC.

The V and J genes are TRBV10-3 and TRBJ1-5; no definite D call. CDR1 is ENHRY and CDR2 is SYGVKD in the germline V gene. V was clipped by 8 bases and J by 0 bases, with 8 bases between them. The CDR3 runs 13 residues. The CDR3 protein is CAIATSSNQPQHF. Written as DNA, the CDR3 is TGTGCCATCGCGACTTCTAGCAATCAGCCCCAGCATTTT.

V gene TRBV10-3 combines with J gene TRBJ1-6; possibly TRBD1 for D (6 bases). CDR3 length: 14 amino acids. Per germline, CDR1 ENHRY and CDR2 SYGVKD. V was cut by 9 bases and J by 7 bases, with 16 bases left in between. The CDR3 loop is CAIQPGHTNSPLHF. The CDR3 region has the DNA TGTGCCATTCAACCGGGACATACGAATTCACCCCTCCACTTT.

This clonotype came up a few times. This chain joins TRBV20-1 and TRBJ1-2; weak D call: TRBD1 (6 bases). V dropped 4 bases and J dropped 2 bases, with 17 bases sitting between them. There are 15 residues in the CDR3. Germline V gene data show CDR1 as DFQATT and CDR2 as SNEGSKA (reference sequence). In DNA form, the CDR3 reads TGCAGTGCTAAGGACCCGGGGGCAGGGAACTATGGCTACACCTTC. Encoded protein: CSAKDPGAGNYGYTF.

The V gene is TRBV19, the J gene TRBJ2-3; either TRBD1 or TRBD2 may supply D (5 bases each). This CDR3 region has 12 residues. Germline CDR1 LNHDA, CDR2 SQIVND (reference sequence). The DNA for the CDR3 is TGTGCTACCGCCCCGGGGACGGATACGCAGTATTTT. Translated: CATAPGTDTQYF.

In this sample, this clonotype turned up once. This rearrangement joins TRBV5-1 to TRBJ2-3; 7 bases are a match to TRBD1. CDR1 is SGHRS and CDR2 is YFSETQ in the germline V gene. The CDR3 loop spans 15 amino acids. V gave up 3 bases and J gave up 1 base; unmatched junction bases: 5. This CDR3 reads CASSWRQGRTDTQYF. CDR3 DNA sequence: TGCGCCAGCAGCTGGCGACAGGGACGCACAGATACGCAGTATTTT. The whole variable domain, remainder taken from reference TRBV5-1 and TRBJ2-3, is KAGVTQTPRYLIKTRGQQVTLSCSPISGHRSVSWYQQTPGQGLQFLFEYFSETQRNKGNFPGRFSGRQFSNSRSEMNVSTLELGDSALYLCASSWRQGRTDTQYFGPGTRLTVL.

The chain recombines TRBV9 with TRBJ1-2; D is ambiguous. Trimming stripped 3 bases from V and 4 bases from J, with 16 bases between. There are 15 residues in the CDR3. Germline CDR1 SGDLS, CDR2 YYNGEE. This CDR3 reads CASSGSRDAGYGYTF. In DNA, the CDR3 is TGTGCCAGCAGCGGCTCGCGGGATGCCGGCTATGGCTACACCTTC.